This TCR beta chain was identified in a study of T cells in Graves' hyperthyroidism and ophthalmopathy. Study results and limitations: In validation, the model predicted ophthalmopathy. These predictions came a median about 6.5 months before onset.

RNA transcripts gave rise to amplified TCR beta CDR3 regions. With the HTBI primer set, the TCR CDR3 went through a first round of RT-PCR. Each CDR3 protein is one row after TCRdb ran MiXCR on the multiplex PCR reads. Found here are about 640,000 distinct CDR3 sequences, less than 25% of them singletons; the top ten hold approximately 30%. The trim removed 7 bases at V and 9 bases at J, leaving 9 bases unmatched. The CDR3 contains 14 residues. In its sample, this clonotype was seen a few times. Antigen unknown. This TCR derives from a man between 25 and 39 years old with Graves' ophthalmopathy. The sample comprised blood. V gene TRBV12-3 or TRBV12-4 combines with J gene TRBJ2-1; the match to TRBD2 covers 10 bases. The CDR3 reads CASKGLAGVGEQFF. The DNA for the CDR3 is TGTGCCAGCAAAGGGCTAGCGGGAGTAGGTGAGCAGTTCTTC.